This TCR beta chain comes out of a study of T cell changes during pregnancy in multiple sclerosis. CDR1 SGHTA and CDR2 FQGNSA come from the germline V gene. V was clipped by 3 bases and J by 3 bases, with 12 bases between them. The CDR3 sequence is 15 residues long. The assay was immunoSEQ multiplex PCR, and TCRdb's table has in-frame clones only and misses some. The sample lists over 30,000 clones, over 75% occurring once. V gene TRBV7-2 combines with J gene TRBJ2-1; TRBD2 is a possible D gene (6 bases). The source of this sequence is a female donor with multiple sclerosis, enrolled in a pregnancy study. The sequenced sample was CD4+ T cells from peripheral blood mononuclear cells, obtained before pregnancy. The CDR3 DNA follows: TGTGCCAGCAGCTTGGGGGGTCCTAACTACAATGAGCAGTTCTTC. Protein: CASSLGGPNYNEQFF.